The sample holds a few counts of the clone carrying this T cell receptor beta chain. Its antigen is still unknown. This sample was included in a study of T cells in Graves' hyperthyroidism and ophthalmopathy. Diagnosis rested on symptoms, serum thyroxine and TRAb, thyroid ultrasound, and orbital computed tomography. PBMCs stemmed from around 9.3 ml fresh peripheral blood. The source material, RNA transcripts, was used to amplify TCR beta CDR3 regions. HTBI primers were used for first-round RT-PCR of the TCR CDR3. TCRdb called the multiplex PCR reads again in MiXCR, with one record for every CDR3 protein. The table records nearly 750,000 distinct CDR3 sequences, about a third of them present only once. General study findings and limits: Blood also contained most expanded thyroid clonotypes above 0.001.

The sequencing input was blood. This TCR was sampled from a woman aged 40 to 50 with Graves' hyperthyroidism.

CDR3 sequence: CASRQDRATGELFF. The CDR3 nucleotides read TGTGCCAGTAGACAGGACAGGGCCACCGGGGAGCTGTTTTTT. The rearrangement uses TRBV19 and TRBJ2-2; the match to TRBD1 covers 8 bases. This CDR3 has 14 amino acids. V lost 6 bases, J lost 4 bases, and 4 bases stayed unmatched. CDR1 and CDR2 (germline): LNHDA, SQIVND (reference sequence).